The clone carrying this T cell receptor beta chain was seen just once. Original processing methods: Reference gene primer amplification in the assay estimated nucleated cell counts. Only in-frame clones appear in the TCRdb table, and some are missing; sequencing was by immunoSEQ multiplex PCR. V and J calls and clone size are as listed in that table; D and trimming were resolved from the DNA. The top ten hold under 0.75% of the sample, which has 450,000 to 500,000 clones, about nine tenths seen once. Germline assignment: CDR1 LGHNA and CDR2 YNFKEQ. V was trimmed by 0 bases and J by 7 bases, leaving 16 bases between them. The length of the CDR3 is 15 residues. The data belong to a study of blood T cell repertoires in COVID-19. Overall study context: PBMCs, B-cell-depleted T cells, or T cells provided the cDNA or gDNA that made up the material.

The clonotype originates from a woman younger than 30 who had recovered from COVID-19. The chain employs TRBV4-2 and TRBJ2-7; TRBD2 is a possible D gene (6 bases). Specimen: PBMCs or T cells enriched from blood (not recorded which). The CDR3 nucleotides read TGTGCCAGCAGCCAAGATCCCTCCTCCCTAGCGGAGCAGTACTTC. This sequence encodes CASSQDPSSLAEQYF.